These 29 T cell receptor beta chains share one sample of origin, sequenced in a study of cytomegalovirus exposure and HLA in healthy donors. Clones were sequenced by immunoSEQ multiplex PCR, and TCRdb holds only the in-frame ones, with some missing. The table has around 200,000 clones, about 86% seen once. Material for sequencing was PBMCs. The receptor set was obtained from a young woman in good health and CMV-seropositive.

The chain recombines TRBV7-9 with TRBJ2-1; perhaps TRBD2 as D (6 bases). The CDR3 is 14 residues long. Germline V gives CDR1 SEHNR, CDR2 FQNEAQ (reference sequence). Trimming stripped 5 bases from V and 7 bases from J, with 15 bases between. CDR3 amino acids: CASSVSGNPNEQFF. CDR3 nucleotides: TGTGCCAGCAGCGTTAGCGGTAATCCTAATGAGCAGTTCTTC.

The rearrangement uses TRBV6-1 and TRBJ2-7, with TRBD1 matching 8 bases. Trimming at V came to 4 bases and at J to 0 bases, leaving 11 bases not matched to a gene. Germline CDR1 is MNHNS and CDR2 is SASEGT. The CDR3 runs to 17 residues. The CDR3 DNA sequence: TGTGCCAGCAGTGTGAGCCGGGGACAGGCTAGCTCCTACGAGCAGTACTTC. Translation: CASSVSRGQASSYEQYF.

V is TRBV6-1 and J is TRBJ1-6; TRBD1 matches at 10 bases. The length of the CDR3 is 14 residues. V trimming: 5 bases; J trimming: 9 bases; junction bases outside the gene matches: 4. Germline assignment: CDR1 MNHNS and CDR2 SASEGT. The CDR3 DNA reads as TGTGCCAGCAGTTCTGACAGGGGGCTTTCACCCCTCCACTTT. Its translation is CASSSDRGLSPLHF.

This clone is a singleton in its sample. The chain joins TRBV6-5 to TRBJ2-7; tentative D call: TRBD2 (6 bases). V lost 6 bases, J lost 0 bases, and 12 bases lay in between. This CDR3 spans 14 amino acids. CDR1 and CDR2 from the germline V gene are MNHEY and SVGAGI. The CDR3 reads CASSDGGSSYEQYF. DNA for the CDR3: TGTGCCAGCAGCGACGGGGGTAGCTCCTACGAGCAGTACTTC.

For the CDR3, the DNA is TGTGCCAGCAGTGAAGCCCCAGGACTCGGCTACACCTTC. This encodes CASSEAPGLGYTF. The chain recombines TRBV2 with TRBJ1-2, with D uncertain. CDR1 is SNHLY and CDR2 is FYNNEI in the germline V gene. CDR3 length: 13 residues. Trimming left V 0 bases short and J 8 bases short, with 10 bases between.

This rearrangement joins TRBV30 to TRBJ1-4; perhaps TRBD1 as D (5 bases). Per the germline V gene, CDR1 is GTSNPN and CDR2 is SVGIG (reference sequence). This CDR3 has 16 amino acids. The V end lost 4 bases, the J end lost 2 bases, and 17 bases lay between the germline ends. The CDR3 spells CAWTTTRQSTNEKLFF. The CDR3 nucleotides read TGTGCCTGGACCACTACCCGACAGTCTACTAATGAAAAACTGTTTTTT.

The genes are TRBV19 and TRBJ2-7; perhaps TRBD1 as D (6 bases). V was cut by 4 bases and J by 4 bases, with 14 bases left in between. Germline-derived CDR1 and CDR2 are LNHDA and SQIVND (reference sequence). This CDR3 is built from 14 residues. In DNA form, the CDR3 reads TGTGCCAGTAGTACAGGGGCGCTACTATACGAGCAGTACTTC. Residues: CASSTGALLYEQYF. The variable domain in full, completed from reference TRBV19 and TRBJ2-7, reads DGGITQSPKYLFRKEGQNVTLSCEQNLNHDAMYWYRQDPGQGLRLIYYSQIVNDFQKGDIAEGYSVSREKKESFPLTVTSAQKNPTAFYLCASSTGALLYEQYFGPGTRLTVT.

This chain joins TRBV18 and TRBJ1-1, with D possibly TRBD1 on 6 matching bases. The CDR3 sequence is 13 residues long. Trimming took off 1 base at V and 10 bases at J, with 13 bases between the two ends. Germline CDR1 is KGHSH and CDR2 is LQKENI. CDR3 sequence reads: CASSPLTADRAFF. The CDR3 DNA reads TGTGCCAGCTCACCACTTACCGCGGACAGAGCTTTCTTT.

The gene calls are TRBV27 and TRBJ2-7, with 8 bases lining up with TRBD1. CDR3 size: 13 residues. After removal of 4 bases from V and 5 bases from J, the junction contained 4 bases not matched to a gene. The germline V gene has CDR1 MNHEY and CDR2 SMNVEV (reference sequence). DNA of the CDR3: TGTGCCAGCAGTTACCAGGGGGCCAACGAGCAGTACTTC. It yields the protein CASSYQGANEQYF.

The chain recombines TRBV5-1 with TRBJ2-7; 12 bases agree with TRBD2. Trimming cost V 2 bases and J 6 bases; bases outside gene matches: 9. This CDR3 comprises 16 residues. The V gene's germline CDR1 is SGHRS and CDR2 YFSETQ. The CDR3 DNA is TGCGCCAGCAGCTTCTCTAGCGGGGGGGCGACTCGCGAGCAGTACTTC. Protein sequence: CASSFSSGGATREQYF.

This clone was counted only a few times. The genes are TRBV5-1 and TRBJ1-6; D remains unclear. With 0 bases removed from V and 8 bases from J, the gap between germline ends came to 6 bases. The CDR3 is made up of 13 amino acids. Germline V gene lookup returns CDR1 SGHRS and CDR2 YFSETQ. CDR3: CASSLVLDSPLHF. CDR3 DNA sequence: TGCGCCAGCAGCTTGGTTTTAGATTCACCCCTCCACTTT. Full variable domain (rest looked up from reference TRBV5-1 and TRBJ1-6): KAGVTQTPRYLIKTRGQQVTLSCSPISGHRSVSWYQQTPGQGLQFLFEYFSETQRNKGNFPGRFSGRQFSNSRSEMNVSTLELGDSALYLCASSLVLDSPLHFGNGTRLTVT.

Notes on this clone: The germline gene is not matched at one end of the junction; a read error may be the cause. The V call is TRBV5-4, the J call TRBJ1-2; TRBD1 aligns across 9 bases. Per germline, CDR1 SGHNT and CDR2 YYREEE (reference sequence). The CDR3 extends over 13 amino acids. The CDR3 here is CASSLGPGQGFFF. The CDR3 DNA reads as TGTGCCAGCAGCTTGGGCCCGGGACAGGGATTTTTCTTC.

This clone was found a few times. DNA for the CDR3: TGTGCCAGTAGTAGGGGCCCCCGGTACGAGCAGTACTTC. The encoded protein is CASSRGPRYEQYF. The chain uses TRBV19 and TRBJ2-7; D perhaps matches TRBD1 (5 bases). The CDR3 is made up of 13 amino acids. The V end was cut by 4 bases, the J end by 4 bases, with 11 bases between. Germline-derived CDR1 and CDR2 are LNHDA and SQIVND (reference sequence).

This chain connects TRBV5-4 to TRBJ1-1; no definite D call. The V end lost 0 bases, the J end lost 9 bases, and 12 bases lay between the germline ends. The CDR3 covers 13 residues. Per the germline V gene, CDR1 is SGHNT and CDR2 is YYREEE (reference sequence). The DNA for the CDR3 is TGTGCCAGCAGCTTGGGCGGAGATCTAAAAGCTTTCTTT. Protein product: CASSLGGDLKAFF.

The chain joins TRBV10-1 to TRBJ2-3, with 7 bases that match TRBD2. CDR3 size: 14 residues. Germline V gene lookup returns CDR1 WNHNN and CDR2 SYGVQD (reference sequence). With V trimmed by 4 bases and J by 6 bases, 7 bases remained unmatched. The CDR3 DNA reads as TGCGCCAGCAGTGTTGGACTAGAACCGGATACGCAGTATTTT. Translating it yields CASSVGLEPDTQYF.

This chain's CDR3 is CASLQRGQNEKLFF. CDR3 DNA: TGTGCCAGTCTACAAAGAGGCCAGAATGAAAAACTGTTTTTT. This sequence joins TRBV19 and TRBJ1-4; no firm D call. Germline CDR1 LNHDA, CDR2 SQIVND (reference sequence). The CDR3 runs to 14 residues. Trimming took off 8 bases at V and 5 bases at J, with 15 bases between the two ends. Complete variable domain (other parts from reference TRBV19 and TRBJ1-4): DGGITQSPKYLFRKEGQNVTLSCEQNLNHDAMYWYRQDPGQGLRLIYYSQIVNDFQKGDIAEGYSVSREKKESFPLTVTSAQKNPTAFYLCASLQRGQNEKLFFGSGTQLSVL.

This chain uses TRBV7-3 with TRBJ1-1; 8 bases fit TRBD1. Trimming cost V 3 bases and J 2 bases; bases outside gene matches: 2. The CDR3 loop spans 14 amino acids. From germline, CDR1 is SGHTA and CDR2 FQGTGA. CDR3 DNA: TGTGCCAGCAGCTTGGACAGGGCCAACACTGAAGCTTTCTTT. Protein product: CASSLDRANTEAFF.

The rearrangement uses TRBV4-2 and TRBJ2-1; no definite D call. Germline loops: CDR1 LGHNA, CDR2 YNFKEQ. The CDR3 is made up of 15 amino acids. V was cut by 1 base and J by 5 bases, with 12 bases left in between. The CDR3 sequence: CASSQVTTYNNEQFF. The CDR3 nucleotides read TGTGCCAGCAGCCAAGTTACAACATATAACAATGAGCAGTTCTTC.

V usage is TRBV9 and J usage is TRBJ1-2; possible D gene TRBD1, 5 bases. The V gene lost 1 base and the J gene lost 7 bases, with 14 bases spanning the gap. The V gene's germline CDR1 is SGDLS and CDR2 YYNGEE. CDR3 length: 14 amino acids. This CDR3 reads CASSVTGYGSGYTF. The CDR3 nucleotides are TGTGCCAGCAGCGTAACAGGTTATGGTAGTGGCTACACCTTC.

The CDR3: CASSSPGSGRGRETQYF. The CDR3 bases are TGTGCCAGCAGCTCCCCGGGTTCGGGCAGGGGAAGAGAGACCCAGTACTTC. The J gene is TRBJ2-5, the V gene TRBV7-9, with D perhaps matching TRBD1 (6 bases). CDR3 length equals 17 residues. V was clipped by 4 bases and J by 4 bases, with 22 bases between them. Germline values: CDR1 SEHNR, CDR2 FQNEAQ (reference sequence).

This chain connects TRBV7-2 to TRBJ2-3, with 7 bases fitting TRBD1. This CDR3 spans 14 amino acids. V lost 7 bases and J lost 1; bases outside the gene matches: 5. CDR1 SGHTA and CDR2 FQGNSA come from the germline V gene. CDR3 bases: TGTGCCAGCATCGGACAGGAGGGCACAGATACGCAGTATTTT. Translation: CASIGQEGTDTQYF.

V is TRBV5-4 and J is TRBJ1-3; possibly TRBD1 for D (6 bases). The germline V gene has CDR1 SGHNT and CDR2 YYREEE (reference sequence). Trimming removed 3 bases at V and 4 bases at J, with 8 bases between. There are 13 residues in the CDR3. The CDR3 DNA reads TGTGCCAGCAGCTCCACAGGGGGAAACACCATATATTTT. This gives the protein CASSSTGGNTIYF. The complete variable domain, with remaining parts taken from reference TRBV5-4 and TRBJ1-3, reads ETGVTQSPTHLIKTRGQQVTLRCSSQSGHNTVSWYQQALGQGPQFIFQYYREEENGRGNFPPRFSGLQFPNYSSELNVNALELDDSALYLCASSSTGGNTIYFGEGSWLTVV.

This sequence joins TRBV5-1 and TRBJ2-2, with D possibly being TRBD1 (6 bases). The V and J ends lost 2 bases and 5 bases respectively, with 16 bases between them. In germline, CDR1 is SGHRS, CDR2 YFSETQ. This CDR3 has 16 residues. The CDR3 DNA reads TGCGCCAGCAGCTTTTTGGGGGCGCTAGGAACCGGGGAGCTGTTTTTT. It yields the protein CASSFLGALGTGELFF.

The chain uses TRBV2 and TRBJ1-1; D is unclear. CDR1 and CDR2 (germline): SNHLY, FYNNEI. The CDR3 contains 13 residues. V was pared by 6 bases and J by 11 bases, with 19 bases between. Here the CDR3 reads CASRETFSLVAFF. The CDR3 coding sequence is TGTGCCAGCAGGGAGACCTTCTCCCTGGTTGCTTTCTTT.

This chain uses TRBV6-6 with TRBJ2-5; 9 nucleotides line up with TRBD1. V lost 6 bases, J lost 5 bases, and 7 bases stayed unmatched. Germline V lookup: CDR1 MNHNY, CDR2 SVGAGI (reference sequence). This CDR3 has 14 amino acids. The CDR3 nucleotides are TGTGCCAGCAGCCACCTCGACAGGGGGGAGACCCAGTACTTC. Translation: CASSHLDRGETQYF.

This clone was detected a few times. The rearrangement joins TRBV9 to TRBJ2-5; TRBD1 agrees at 7 bases. CDR1 is SGDLS and CDR2 is YYNGEE in the germline V gene. CDR3 length: 14 amino acids. J gave up 3 bases and V 3 bases, and 5 bases lay outside the gene matches. In DNA form, the CDR3 reads TGTGCCAGCAGCGCGACAGGGTCGAAAGAGACCCAGTACTTC. Translating it yields CASSATGSKETQYF.

This chain connects TRBV6-4 to TRBJ2-2; perhaps TRBD2 as D (5 bases). The CDR3 loop spans 15 amino acids. The ends were cut back, 4 bases at V and 2 bases at J, with 11 bases in the middle. Germline V gives CDR1 MRHNA, CDR2 SNTAGT. The CDR3 region is CASSAARGNTGELFF. The CDR3 DNA is TGTGCCAGCAGTGCAGCCCGGGGAAACACCGGGGAGCTGTTTTTT.

The chain links TRBV5-1 to TRBJ2-2; D possibly corresponds to TRBD1 (6 bases). Germline V gene lookup returns CDR1 SGHRS and CDR2 YFSETQ. The CDR3 sequence is 13 residues long. Trimming removed 5 bases from V and 5 bases from J, with 10 bases in between. CDR3 bases: TGCGCCAGCAGAGAACAGGGTACCGGGGAGCTGTTTTTT. Protein product: CASREQGTGELFF.

CDR3 region: CASAFYLRDRGPPHEQYF. The CDR3 region has the DNA TGTGCCAGCGCGTTTTACTTACGGGACAGGGGGCCCCCTCACGAGCAGTACTTC. The V call is TRBV7-2, the J call TRBJ2-7, with TRBD1 matching over 12 bases. The trim removed 8 bases at V and 5 bases at J, leaving 19 bases unmatched. CDR1 and CDR2 from the germline V gene are SGHTA and FQGNSA. The CDR3 totals 18 residues.